These 16 T cell receptor beta chains originate from one sample sequenced in a study of cytomegalovirus exposure and HLA in healthy donors. The PCR ran on 60 Vbeta and 13 Jbeta primers. The repertoire was sequenced with immunoSEQ multiplex PCR; TCRdb's copy has only in-frame clones and lacks some. The table lists roughly 180,000 clones, roughly 80% of them singletons. The material sequenced was PBMCs. These receptors were obtained from a male donor in good health and CMV-seronegative.

The chain couples TRBV28 to TRBJ1-5; D call uncertain. Germline CDR1 reads MDHEN; CDR2 reads SYDVKM. The CDR3 runs 14 residues. The ends were cut back, 6 bases at V and 0 bases at J, with 9 bases in the middle. CDR3 region: CASSRVDSNQPQHF. In nucleotides, the CDR3 is TGTGCCAGCAGCCGGGTGGATAGCAATCAGCCCCAGCATTTT. The full variable domain, its missing parts supplied by reference TRBV28 and TRBJ1-5, is DVKVTQSSRYLVKRTGEKVFLECVQDMDHENMFWYRQDPGLGLRLIYFSYDVKMKEKGDIPEGYSVSREKKERFSLILESASTNQTSMYLCASSRVDSNQPQHFGDGTRLSIL.

This clone was counted once. V is TRBV29-1 and J is TRBJ2-3; D possibly corresponds to TRBD2 (6 bases). Trimming removed 0 bases at V and 2 bases at J, with 12 bases between. This CDR3 comprises 15 residues. Looked up from germline, CDR1 is SQVTM and CDR2 is ANQGSEA. DNA for the CDR3: TGCAGCGTTGAAGAGGGACTCCGAAACACAGATACGCAGTATTTT. It is translated as CSVEEGLRNTDTQYF.

The rearrangement links TRBV5-1 to TRBJ2-2, with 12 bases aligning to TRBD2. This CDR3 has 17 residues. Germline CDR1 SGHRS, CDR2 YFSETQ. Unmatched junction bases numbered 4, after V lost 4 bases and J lost 0 bases. The CDR3: CASSTGLAGTNTGELFF. Here the CDR3 DNA reads TGCGCCAGCAGCACCGGACTAGCGGGAACGAACACCGGGGAGCTGTTTTTT.

This rearrangement joins TRBV28 to TRBJ1-5; 8 bases line up with TRBD1. The CDR3 is made up of 14 amino acids. With 5 bases clipped from V and 7 bases from J, the junction kept 7 bases outside the gene matches. Germline V gene sequence: CDR1 MDHEN, CDR2 SYDVKM. The CDR3 here is CASSLQGVGQPQHF. CDR3 DNA: TGTGCCAGCAGTCTACAGGGGGTCGGACAGCCCCAGCATTTT.

The chain employs TRBV27 and TRBJ1-3; 10 bases map to TRBD1. With 5 bases clipped from V and 10 bases from J, the junction kept 11 bases outside the gene matches. The CDR3 has 15 amino acids. Germline CDR1 MNHEY, CDR2 SMNVEV (reference sequence). The CDR3 DNA reads TGTGCCAGCAGTCCCGGACAGGGGGGCCTTACGACCATATATTTT. It codes for CASSPGQGGLTTIYF.

The V call is TRBV4-3, the J call TRBJ2-5, with D maybe TRBD1 (5 bases). Germline V CDR1 and CDR2: LGHNA, YSLEER. The CDR3 totals 13 residues. The V and J ends lost 0 bases and 11 bases respectively, with 13 bases between them. CDR3 protein: CASSQDAGYEQYF. The CDR3 nucleotides read TGCGCCAGCAGCCAAGATGCAGGGTATGAGCAGTACTTC.

The V call is TRBV19, the J call TRBJ2-2; 9 positions agree with TRBD2. The ends lost 3 bases at V and 5 bases at J; junction bases unmatched: 7. Germline CDR1 and CDR2: LNHDA and SQIVND (reference sequence). The CDR3 consists of 16 residues. The CDR3 sequence: CASSIRAGGGTGELFF. CDR3 sequence (DNA): TGTGCCAGTAGTATCCGAGCGGGGGGTGGGACCGGGGAGCTGTTTTTT.

The V and J genes are TRBV7-9 and TRBJ2-5; TRBD1 aligns across 10 bases. CDR1 SEHNR and CDR2 FQNEAQ come from the germline V gene (reference sequence). Trimming took 1 base from V and 4 from J; bases not matched to a gene: 3. The CDR3 contains 15 residues. Here the CDR3 DNA reads TGTGCCAGCAGCTTAGGACAGGGGGCAGGAGAGACCCAGTACTTC. It codes for CASSLGQGAGETQYF.

The rearrangement links TRBV4-2 to TRBJ2-7, with D possibly being TRBD1 (5 bases). Deletions cut 0 bases from V and 6 bases from J, with 9 bases between. Germline CDR1 LGHNA, CDR2 YNFKEQ. There are 13 residues in the CDR3. Written as DNA, the CDR3 is TGTGCCAGCAGCCAAGATTTTGGGGCCGAGCAGTACTTC. Encoded protein: CASSQDFGAEQYF.

The chain is built from TRBV6-6 and TRBJ1-1, with 7 bases matching TRBD1. Germline V lookup: CDR1 MNHNY, CDR2 SVGAGI (reference sequence). CDR3 size: 13 residues. With V trimmed by 8 bases and J by 1 base, 4 bases remained unmatched. Written as DNA, the CDR3 is TGTGCCAGCTTTGGGACAGAGAACACTGAAGCTTTCTTT. This translates into CASFGTENTEAFF.

The gene calls are TRBV29-1 and TRBJ2-7; D is ambiguous. This CDR3 region has 12 residues. V dropped 4 bases and J dropped 1 base, with 8 bases sitting between them. Germline loops: CDR1 SQVTM, CDR2 ANQGSEA. The CDR3 spells CSVVEQSYEQYF. The CDR3 region has the DNA TGCAGCGTTGTCGAACAGTCCTACGAGCAGTACTTC.

A word on this clone: At one end, the junction sequence differs from germline, possibly due to a read error. V gene TRBV7-9 combines with J gene TRBJ2-1; 11 bases fit TRBD1. Germline CDR1 reads SEHNR; CDR2 reads FQNEAQ (reference sequence). The CDR3 runs 12 residues. CDR3 region: CASSAGRTGGVF. The CDR3 bases are TGTGCCAGCAGCGCCGGACGGACAGGGGGCGTCTTC.

The rearrangement joins TRBV6-5 to TRBJ2-7; tentatively, D is TRBD1 (6 bases). Germline V lookup: CDR1 MNHEY, CDR2 SVGAGI. This CDR3 contains 12 residues. The germline V and J ends were trimmed by 6 bases and 1 base, with 7 bases remaining between them. CDR3 coding DNA: TGTGCCAGCAGACAGGGTTCCTACGAGCAGTACTTC. Residues: CASRQGSYEQYF.

The V gene is TRBV6-6, the J gene TRBJ2-5; tentative D call: TRBD1 (6 bases). The J call may be wrong; the DNA end is better matched by TRBJ2-7. Germline V gene data show CDR1 as MNHNY and CDR2 as SVGAGI (reference sequence). The CDR3 covers 15 residues. In DNA form, the CDR3 reads TGTGCCAGCAGTTACTCCGGCTCAGGGGCGGGCGAGCAGTACTTC. It codes for CASSYSGSGAGEQYF.

This chain uses TRBV4-1 with TRBJ2-7; a possible D gene is TRBD2 (5 bases). CDR3 length equals 14 residues. The germline V and J ends were trimmed by 5 bases and 3 bases, with 14 bases remaining between them. Looked up from germline, CDR1 is MGHRA and CDR2 is YSYEKL. The CDR3, as DNA: TGCGCCAGCAGCGAGCGTGGAGGATTCTACGAGCAGTACTTC. Its protein product is CASSERGGFYEQYF.

The gene calls are TRBV13 and TRBJ2-5; no reliable D call. Trimming took 5 bases from V and 0 from J, leaving 25 bases between them. The CDR3 length is 19 residues. Germline V gene lookup returns CDR1 PRHDT and CDR2 FYEKMQ (reference sequence). CDR3 amino acids: CASSQTLGPYDTNQETQYF. The CDR3 coding sequence is TGTGCCAGCAGCCAGACGTTAGGCCCTTACGACACGAACCAAGAGACCCAGTACTTC.